Shown below are 22 T cell receptor beta chains from a single sample sequenced in a study of T cell clonality in common variable immunodeficiency. The data were produced by immunoSEQ multiplex PCR, yet TCRdb's version contains in-frame clones alone and is incomplete. This repertoire lists 50,000 or so clones without singletons; approximately 3.6% sits in the top ten. The specimen sequenced was peripheral blood mononuclear cells. The receptor source for this set is a person aged 18 to 75 in good health.

This clone was recorded at least ten times. The sequence runs out 3 residues before the end of the CDR3; the remainder is reconstructed from the germline J gene. V gene TRBV5-1 combines with J gene TRBJ1-1; 9 nucleotides align to TRBD1. CDR1 is SGHRS, CDR2 YFSETQ, per germline. CDR3 size: 16 residues. Losses at the gene ends were 4 bases for V and 4 bases for J; bases not matched to a gene: 11. The CDR3 DNA, read in part, is TGCGCCAGCAGCAAATTTACAGGGGGCGGTGGCACTGAA. It yields the protein CASSKFTGGGGTE. Given in full, the CDR3 is CASSKFTGGGGTEAFF.

Many counts were recorded for this clone. Its ends do not fully match the called genes, so a read error is possible. Read coverage stops 3 residues before the CDR3 terminus; the germline J gene supplies the remainder. The chain employs TRBV19 and TRBJ2-7; TRBD1 agrees at 10 bases. The germline V gene has CDR1 LNHDA and CDR2 SQIVND (reference sequence). This CDR3 contains 18 residues. The chain's CDR3 is CAGRWPGQGLSISHEQYF. The CDR3 DNA, read in part, is TGTGCCGGAAGGTGGCCGGGACAGGGGCTTTCAATCTCCCACGAG.

This clone was seen ten or more times. The read terminates 3 residues before the CDR3 end, so the remaining end is supplied by the germline J gene. This sequence joins TRBV19 and TRBJ1-1; a weak D match, TRBD1 (5 bases). Trimming removed 7 bases at V and 2 bases at J, with 17 bases between. Germline values: CDR1 LNHDA, CDR2 SQIVND (reference sequence). This CDR3 contains 15 residues. The CDR3 loop is CASTLYPTANTEAFF. CDR3 bases read: TGTGCCAGTACCCTCTACCCGACAGCAAACACTGAA. Complete variable domain (other parts from reference TRBV19 and TRBJ1-1): DGGITQSPKYLFRKEGQNVTLSCEQNLNHDAMYWYRQDPGQGLRLIYYSQIVNDFQKGDIAEGYSVSREKKESFPLTVTSAQKNPTAFYLCASTLYPTANTEAFFGQGTRLTVV.

This clone was counted at least ten times. From the germline J gene comes the end of the CDR3, since the read stops 3 residues before it. The chain has TRBV30 and TRBJ1-4; D remains ambiguous. The CDR3 sequence is 13 residues long. Germline CDR1 is GTSNPN and CDR2 is SVGIG (reference sequence). V was shortened by 3 bases and J by 7 bases, with 12 bases between the two germline ends. The CDR3 DNA, read in part, is TGTGCCTGGAGCGCGGGCCAGACTGAAAAA. It encodes CAWSAGQTEK. The complete CDR3 reads CAWSAGQTEKLFF.

This clone has at least ten counts. The CDR3 end falls 3 residues outside the read, so it is completed with the germline J gene. This chain connects TRBV30 to TRBJ2-7; D is perhaps TRBD2 (5 bases). Germline assignment: CDR1 GTSNPN and CDR2 SVGIG (reference sequence). Trimming removed 4 bases at V and 3 bases at J, with 16 bases between. The CDR3 contains 14 residues. The covered CDR3 bases are TGTGCCTGGACCAAGGGCGGGCTGGACTACGAG. It is translated as CAWTKGGLDYE. The whole CDR3 protein is CAWTKGGLDYEQYF.

This clone was recorded at least ten times. CDR3 region: CAISPGTSEPEQYF. The CDR3 DNA, read in part, is TGTGCCATCAGCCCCGGGACTAGCGAACCCGAG. This sequence joins TRBV10-3 and TRBJ2-7; 10 nucleotides agree with TRBD2. The read falls 3 residues short of the CDR3 end, and the missing part is taken from the germline J gene. Unmatched junction bases numbered 8, after V lost 6 bases and J lost 6 bases. This CDR3 is built from 14 residues. Germline CDR1 is ENHRY and CDR2 is SYGVKD.

This clone was counted at least ten times. The CDR3 end is not reached by the read, which stops 3 residues before it; the germline J gene fills it in. The chain links TRBV4-1 to TRBJ2-1, with TRBD2 matching over 13 bases. V was clipped by 6 bases and J by 1 base; unmatched bases: 3. The CDR3 has 16 residues. Germline V gives CDR1 MGHRA, CDR2 YSYEKL. Incomplete CDR3 DNA: TGCGCCAGCAGAGGGACTAGCGGGACTTCCTACAATGAG. Protein: CASRGTSGTSYNE. The entire CDR3 is CASRGTSGTSYNEQFF.

This clone was recorded a few times. CDR3 bases read: TGTGCCAGTAGTATGCCCCCCACTAGCGGGAGC. Translating gives CASSMPPTSGS. The full-length CDR3 reads as CASSMPPTSGSIYF. V usage is TRBV19 and J usage is TRBJ1-3; D is undetermined. The read comes to an end 3 residues before the CDR3 does, leaving the germline J gene to fill in the end. The germline V gene encodes CDR1 LNHDA and CDR2 SQIVND (reference sequence). The CDR3 spans 14 residues.

The sample holds a few counts of this clone. The read ends 3 residues shy of where the CDR3 ends; the end is completed using the germline J gene. The chain combines TRBV18 with TRBJ1-1, with D maybe TRBD1 (6 bases). The CDR3 runs 15 residues. In germline, CDR1 is KGHSH, CDR2 LQKENI. The V and J ends lost 6 bases and 3 bases respectively, with 17 bases between them. CDR3 DNA, as far as it was read: TGTGCCAGCTCCACCAGAACAGGGCGAGACACTGAA. This sequence encodes CASSTRTGRDTE. In full, the CDR3 is CASSTRTGRDTEAFF.

With regard to this clone: The CDR3 end lies 3 residues beyond the end of the read and is filled in from the germline J gene. V usage is TRBV7-6 and J usage is TRBJ2-3, with TRBD1 matching 10 bases. The CDR3 has 14 amino acids. Germline V CDR1 and CDR2: SGHVS, FNYEAQ. The CDR3 protein is CASSLGTGGQPQYF. CDR3 DNA, as far as it was read: TGTGCCAGCAGCTTAGGGACAGGGGGTCAGCCG.

Many counts were recorded for this clone. Read coverage stops 3 residues before the CDR3 terminus; the germline J gene supplies the remainder. The rearrangement links TRBV5-4 to TRBJ2-2; no clear D gene. CDR3 length: 14 amino acids. Germline V gene sequence: CDR1 SGHNT, CDR2 YYREEE (reference sequence). V lost 4 bases, J lost 1 base, and 8 bases lay in between. The part of the CDR3 DNA that was read is TGTGCCAGCAGCAAAATACTGAACACCGGGGAG. As protein: CASSKILNTGE. The entire CDR3 protein is CASSKILNTGELFF.

As regards this clone: The read comes to an end 3 residues before the CDR3 does, leaving the germline J gene to fill in the end. The chain couples TRBV20-1 to TRBJ2-7; the D is unclear. CDR1 DFQATT and CDR2 SNEGSKA come from the germline V gene (reference sequence). V lost 7 bases and J 1 base, leaving 17 bases between the germline ends. The CDR3 loop spans 14 amino acids. The CDR3 DNA, read in part, is TGCAGTGGCGCAATGCGTGTATTTTCCTACGAG. Amino acid sequence: CSGAMRVFSYE. The entire CDR3 sequence reads CSGAMRVFSYEQYF.

Many counts were recorded for this clone. Read data end 3 residues before the CDR3 end; the end is taken from the germline J gene. The V and J genes are TRBV29-1 and TRBJ2-2; weak D call: TRBD1 (5 bases). The CDR3 spans 16 residues. Trimming removed 0 bases at V and 1 base at J, with 12 bases between. Germline V gives CDR1 SQVTM, CDR2 ANQGSEA. CDR3 region: CSVEDSFRVNTGELFF. Incomplete CDR3 DNA: TGCAGCGTTGAAGATTCTTTCAGGGTGAACACCGGGGAG.

This clone occurred many times. The read ends 3 residues before the CDR3 terminus; that terminus is restored from the germline J gene. The chain couples TRBV19 to TRBJ1-2, with a weak D call TRBD1 (6 bases). Trimming pared 2 bases from V and 5 bases from J, leaving 15 bases between. This CDR3 region has 15 residues. The germline gives CDR1 LNHDA, CDR2 SQIVND (reference sequence). CDR3 DNA (partial): TGTGCCAGTAGTATACCAGGGGTAGGGGAGTATGGC. Translating gives CASSIPGVGEYG. The entire CDR3 protein is CASSIPGVGEYGYTF.

This clone has just a few counts. The read is 3 residues too short to cover the CDR3 end, so that end is filled in from the germline J gene. This chain links TRBV5-5 with TRBJ1-2; D gene uncertain. The CDR3 totals 11 residues. Germline CDR1 SGHKS, CDR2 YYEKEE (reference sequence). Trimming took 6 bases from V and 7 from J, leaving 10 bases between them. The DNA read from the CDR3 is TGTGCCAGCACAGAGTTTGGTGGC. This sequence encodes CASTEFGG. The whole CDR3 protein is CASTEFGGYTF.

This clone was seen ten or more times. CDR3 protein: CASSFDRVAGNTIYF. CDR3 DNA, as far as it was read: TGCGCCAGCAGCTTCGACAGGGTTGCTGGAAACACC. The gene calls are TRBV5-1 and TRBJ1-3, with 7 bases aligning to TRBD1. The CDR3 end is not reached by the read, which stops 3 residues before it; the germline J gene fills it in. Germline loops: CDR1 SGHRS, CDR2 YFSETQ. This CDR3 region has 15 residues. The J segment lost 2 bases and the V segment lost 2 bases, leaving 4 bases of the junction unmatched.

As regards this clone: With the read ending 3 residues before the CDR3 end, the germline J gene is used to fill in that end. The J gene is TRBJ2-7, the V gene TRBV11-2; no reliable D call. With 3 bases removed from V and 2 bases from J, the gap between germline ends came to 11 bases. Germline V gene data show CDR1 as SGHAT and CDR2 as FQNNGV. The CDR3 spans 14 residues. Partial CDR3 DNA: TGTGCCAGCAGCTTTATGGCCCCGCCCTACGAG. Encoded protein: CASSFMAPPYE. The full-length CDR3 reads as CASSFMAPPYEQYF.

This clone showed up many times. The read terminates 3 residues before the CDR3 end, so the remaining end is supplied by the germline J gene. The V gene is TRBV7-8, the J gene TRBJ2-5; 8 positions agree with TRBD2. CDR1 is SGHVS, CDR2 FQNEAQ, per germline. Germline trimming cut 1 base from V and 5 bases from J; bases unmatched to any gene: 6. CDR3 size: 15 residues. The CDR3 region is CASSLGKRELETQYF. The DNA read from the CDR3 is TGTGCCAGCAGCTTAGGGAAGCGGGAGTTGGAGACC.

This clone has at least ten counts. The read terminates 3 residues before the CDR3 end, so the remaining end is supplied by the germline J gene. This chain links TRBV3-1 (or the pseudogene TRBV3-2) with TRBJ2-7; 9 positions match TRBD2. V dropped 6 bases and J dropped 0; count of bases not matched to a gene: 6. CDR1 LGHDT and CDR2 YNNKEL come from the germline V gene (reference sequence). The CDR3 length is 15 residues. The CDR3 here is CASSNLAGSSYEQYF. The part of the CDR3 DNA that was read is TGTGCCAGCAGTAATCTAGCGGGGAGCTCCTACGAG.

This clone was counted many times. Read sequence stops 3 residues before the CDR3 end, and the germline J gene provides the missing end. The chain joins TRBV2 to TRBJ2-7; tentative D call: TRBD1 (6 bases). This CDR3 contains 15 residues. Germline V CDR1 and CDR2: SNHLY, FYNNEI. The V end lost 0 bases, the J end lost 0 bases, and 9 bases lay between the germline ends. The part of the CDR3 DNA that was read is TGTGCCAGCAGTGAAGCGGGACATCGCTCCTACGAG. This encodes CASSEAGHRSYE. The entire CDR3 protein reads CASSEAGHRSYEQYF. Drawing the rest from reference TRBV2 and TRBJ2-7, the complete variable domain is EPEVTQTPSHQVTQMGQEVILRCVPISNHLYFYWYRQILGQKVEFLVSFYNNEISEKSEIFDDQFSVERPDGSNFTLKIRSTKLEDSAMYFCASSEAGHRSYEQYFGPGTRLTVT.

This clone was counted ten times or more. From the germline J gene comes the end of the CDR3, since the read stops 3 residues before it. This chain joins TRBV20-1 and TRBJ2-1, with 14 bases aligning to TRBD2. The CDR3 loop spans 18 amino acids. CDR1 is DFQATT, CDR2 SNEGSKA, per germline (reference sequence). Germline trimming cut 1 base from V and 4 bases from J; bases unmatched to any gene: 9. The CDR3 loop reads CSARGGGTSGSLYNEQFF. The DNA read from the CDR3 is TGCAGTGCTAGAGGTGGTGGGACTAGCGGGAGTCTATACAATGAG.

This clone showed up just a few times. CDR3 DNA (partial): TGTGCCAGCAGTGGAGGGCGGGACAGGGGGGGCGAGGGC. It specifies CASSGGRDRGGEG. The entire CDR3 protein reads CASSGGRDRGGEGYTF. This chain uses TRBV2 with TRBJ1-2, with 11 bases fitting TRBD1. The missing CDR3 end, 3 residues past where the read stops, is filled in from the germline J gene. CDR1 and CDR2 (germline): SNHLY, FYNNEI. The CDR3 covers 16 residues.